This paragraph covers one T cell receptor (beta chain) sequence. Assignment of participants to cohorts was predicated upon participant-reported clinical history. The CDR3 has 15 amino acids. Germline V gives CDR1 LNHDA, CDR2 SQIVND (reference sequence). V was pared by 3 bases and J by 0 bases, with 10 bases between. The source of the sample is a study of blood T cell repertoires in COVID-19. Looking at the study overall: T cells, B-cell-depleted T cells, or PBMCs provided the cDNA or gDNA that served as material.

Authors' data handling: Amplification of reference gene primers was used by the study to estimate nucleated cell counts. The protocol was immunoSEQ multiplex PCR, while the TCRdb copy is restricted to in-frame clones and leaves out a portion. V and J calls and clone size are those listed in that table; D and trimming were worked out from the DNA. Found here are under 500,000 clones, nearly 90% of them singletons; the top ten hold under 2%. This chain uses TRBV19 with TRBJ2-3; D uncertain. The sequence came from a woman in her late teens or twenties with acute COVID-19. What was sequenced was PBMCs or T cells enriched from blood (not recorded which). The CDR3 protein is CASSIIRTSTDTQYF. CDR3 in DNA: TGTGCCAGTAGTATTATACGCACTAGCACAGATACGCAGTATTTT.